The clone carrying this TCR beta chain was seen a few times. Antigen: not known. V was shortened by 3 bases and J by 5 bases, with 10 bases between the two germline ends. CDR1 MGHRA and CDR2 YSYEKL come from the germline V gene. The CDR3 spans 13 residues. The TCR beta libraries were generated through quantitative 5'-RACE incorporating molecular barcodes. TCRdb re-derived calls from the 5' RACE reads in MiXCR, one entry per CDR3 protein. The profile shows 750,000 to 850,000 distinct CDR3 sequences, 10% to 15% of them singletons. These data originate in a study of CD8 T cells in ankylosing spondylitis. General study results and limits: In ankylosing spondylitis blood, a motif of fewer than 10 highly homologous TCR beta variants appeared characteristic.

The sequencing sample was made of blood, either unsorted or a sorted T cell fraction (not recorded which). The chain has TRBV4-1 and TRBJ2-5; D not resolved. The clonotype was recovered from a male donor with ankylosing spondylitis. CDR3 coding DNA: TGCGCCAGCAGCCAGGTCCCTGGGGAGACCCAGTACTTC. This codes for CASSQVPGETQYF.